These T cell receptor beta chains were read from a single sample in a study of T-cell memory formation after mild COVID-19. TCRdb redid the calling of the 5' RACE reads with MiXCR, one entry per CDR3 protein. The table shows 470,000 or so distinct CDR3 sequences, with under 20% occurring only once. What was sequenced was PBMCs or a T cell subset sorted from them (not recorded which). Receptors originate from a young man who had mild COVID-19 (a few samples of this study predate the infection). Cell type and time point are not known. Each CDR3 is given with its conserved first and last residue. The order of the fields is clone size, D gene, J gene, V gene, CDR3 DNA, CDR3 protein. The D gene is left open where the match is weak. The size entry is marked missing in some rows and otherwise reads once, few, many or a size class.

. | . | TRBJ1-5 | TRBV2 | TGTGCCAGCGAGGGGTCGAGCAATCAGCCCCAGCATTTT | CASEGSSNQPQHF
. | . | TRBJ2-1 | TRBV9 | TGTGCCAGCAGCGTAGTAGGGGGGACGGCATCCTACAATGAGCAGTTCTTC | CASSVVGGTASYNEQFF
. | TRBD1 | TRBJ1-5 | TRBV24-1 | TGTGCCACCAGTGAACCGACAGGGATAAGCAATCAGCCCAAGCATTTT | CATSEPTGISNQPKHF
few | . | TRBJ2-3 | TRBV12-3/TRBV12-4 | TGTGCCAGCAGCCGGACAGAGTCCACAGATACGCAGTATTTT | CASSRTESTDTQYF
. | TRBD2 | TRBJ2-3 | TRBV6-5 | TGTGCCAGCACCGTAGCGGGGGGGCTTGATACGCAGTATTTT | CASTVAGGLDTQYF
. | . | TRBJ2-1 | TRBV27 | TGTGCCAGCAGTCTTGGGGGGCCCAACAGCAATGAGCAGTTCTTC | CASSLGGPNSNEQFF
. | TRBD1 | TRBJ2-5 | TRBV20-1 | TGCAGTGTTTTCGGACAGGGAGAGACCCAGTACTTC | CSVFGQGETQYF
few | . | TRBJ2-3 | TRBV5-1 | TGCGCCAGCAGGACGACTAGGGGCACAGATACGCAGTATTTT | CASRTTRGTDTQYF
. | . | TRBJ2-3 | TRBV5-1 | TGCGCCAGCAGCGTGGGGATGGGCCCCACAGATACGCAGTATTTT | CASSVGMGPTDTQYF
. | . | TRBJ2-3 | TRBV7-6 | TGTGCCAGCAGCCAAGAGGGAGGCCCAGATACGCAGTATTTT | CASSQEGGPDTQYF
few | . | TRBJ2-5 | TRBV6-6 | TGTGCCAGCACCAGCTCCGGGCGTCCCGGAGAGACCCAGTACTTC | CASTSSGRPGETQYF
few | . | TRBJ2-2 | TRBV7-7 | TGTGCTAGCAGCAATACAGGGTCCGGGGAGCTGTTTTTT | CASSNTGSGELFF
many | . | TRBJ2-1 | TRBV28 | TGTGCCAGCAGTTTAGTTTTAGGGGCCATCGGCGGTGAGCAGTTCTTC | CASSLVLGAIGGEQFF
. | . | TRBJ2-2 | TRBV11-2 | TGTGCCAGCAGGGCCACACTTACTAGCAACACCGGGGAGCTGTTTTTT | CASRATLTSNTGELFF
few | . | TRBJ2-2 | TRBV3-1 | TGTGCCAGCGCCCAAACTTGGGGGGCCGGCACCGGGGAGCTGTTTTTT | CASAQTWGAGTGELFF
. | . | TRBJ1-5 | TRBV18 | TGTGCCAGCTCACCACCGGGCTGGGGGAGCAATCAGCCCCAGCATTTT | CASSPPGWGSNQPQHF
. | TRBD2 | TRBJ2-7 | TRBV20-1 | TGCAGTGCTAAGGGCCCGGGACTAACCTACGAGCAGTACTTC | CSAKGPGLTYEQYF
. | . | TRBJ1-2 | TRBV4-1 | TGCGCCAGCAGCCAACCAACCGGCGGAAGAAACTATGGCTACACCTTC | CASSQPTGGRNYGYTF
few | . | TRBJ1-1 | TRBV19 | TGTGCCAGTAGTATATCGGGGTACACTGAAGCTTTCTTT | CASSISGYTEAFF
. | . | TRBJ2-1 | TRBV7-8 | TGTGCCAGCAGCTTAGTTTCGATCTACAATGAGCAGTTCTTC | CASSLVSIYNEQFF
many | . | TRBJ2-3 | TRBV19 | TGTGCCAGTAGTATAAGGCCGCTAGATACGCAGTATTTT | CASSIRPLDTQYF
. | . | TRBJ2-1 | TRBV7-2 | TGTGCCAGCAGCTTACCCAGTGAGCAGTTCTTC | CASSLPSEQFF
. | . | TRBJ2-1 | TRBV2 | TGTGCCAGCAGCAAACCGGGCTACAATGAGCAGTTCTTC | CASSKPGYNEQFF
. | . | TRBJ1-5 | TRBV6-5 | TGTGCCAGCAGTTACTCGGGGTGGTCGCCCCAGCATTTT | CASSYSGWSPQHF
. | . | TRBJ2-5 | TRBV30 | TGTGCCTGCGCTGCGGGGTCGGGAGAGACCCAGTACTTC | CACAAGSGETQYF
. | . | TRBJ2-6 | TRBV7-9 | TGTGCCAGCAGCTTAGGACCGGTCTCTGGGGCCAACGTCCTGACTTTC | CASSLGPVSGANVLTF
. | . | TRBJ2-3 | TRBV5-1 | TGCGCCAGCACTTTCACGGGGGGCGGGACAGATACGCAGTATTTT | CASTFTGGGTDTQYF
. | TRBD2 | TRBJ2-5 | TRBV12-3/TRBV12-4 | TGTGCCAGCAGTCGTCCAGCGGGGGGGGTAGAGACCCAGTACTTC | CASSRPAGGVETQYF
. | TRBD1 | TRBJ1-3 | TRBV11-2 | TGTGCCAGCAGCCCGGGACAGCGAGTCTCTGGAAACACCATATATTTT | CASSPGQRVSGNTIYF
many | . | TRBJ2-1 | TRBV7-2 | TGTGCCAGCAGCTCCACAGGAACTGAGCAGTTCTTC | CASSSTGTEQFF
few | . | TRBJ1-2 | TRBV6-5 | TGTGCCAGCAGTTACTGGGCCAGGACTAGGGGCCCCCTCACCTTC | CASSYWARTRGPLTF
many | . | TRBJ1-2 | TRBV12-3/TRBV12-4 | TGTGCCAGCAGTTTGAGCTATTCCTATGGCTACACCTTC | CASSLSYSYGYTF
few | . | TRBJ1-2 | TRBV12-3/TRBV12-4 | TGTGCCAGCAGTTATGACTATGGCTACACCTTC | CASSYDYGYTF
many | TRBD2 | TRBJ2-5 | TRBV7-9 | TGTGCCAGCAGCTTATTCGGGGGGCAAGAGACCCAGTACTTC | CASSLFGGQETQYF
. | . | TRBJ2-5 | TRBV15 | TGTGCCACCAGCATGGCGGGGGCCCTACAAGAGACCCAGTACTTC | CATSMAGALQETQYF
few | TRBD1 | TRBJ1-1 | TRBV18 | TGTGCCAGCTCACCTGCGGCAGGGGGGGACACTGAAGCTTTCTTT | CASSPAAGGDTEAFF
few | . | TRBJ2-1 | TRBV20-1 | TGCAGTGCTAGAGATCGGCGGGGAGCCTACAATGAGCAGTTCTTC | CSARDRRGAYNEQFF
. | . | TRBJ2-1 | TRBV14 | TGTGCCAGCAGCCAAATCGGCGGGGCCCCAAACAATGAGCAGTTCTTC | CASSQIGGAPNNEQFF
. | TRBD1 | TRBJ1-5 | TRBV24-1 | TGTGCCACCAGTGGATACAGGGGCCTCCTGGGGCCCCAGCATTTT | CATSGYRGLLGPQHF
many | . | TRBJ1-3 | TRBV12-3/TRBV12-4 | TGTGCCAGCAGTTTGCGCCACTCTGGAAACACCATATATTTT | CASSLRHSGNTIYF
few | TRBD1 | TRBJ2-5 | TRBV6-1 | TGTGCCAGCAGTGACCGGGACAGGGGATCGAAGCCCCAAGAGACCCAGTACTTC | CASSDRDRGSKPQETQYF